These 29 T cell receptor beta chains originate from one sample sequenced in a study of T cell repertoires in cytomegalovirus infection. MiXCR, run by TCRdb on the reads, gives a single entry per CDR3 protein. This sample carries 200,000 or so distinct CDR3 sequences, roughly 27% of them seen once, and the ten largest clones take roughly 31%. The source material was PBMCs. These receptors were obtained from a human donor in good health (CMV status not recorded). Some clones in this sample may be carry-over from other donors' samples.

This chain links TRBV6-1 with TRBJ1-1, with a tentative D call TRBD1 (6 bases). V lost 8 bases to trimming and J lost 0 bases, with 16 bases between them. There are 15 residues in the CDR3. Per germline, CDR1 MNHNS and CDR2 SASEGT. CDR3 residues: CASSSQGTVNTEAFF. The CDR3 bases are TGTGCCAGCTCTTCGCAGGGGACGGTGAACACTGAAGCTTTCTTT.

This clonotype has ten or more counts. The chain couples TRBV7-2 to TRBJ2-6; TRBD1 agrees at 9 bases. From germline, CDR1 is SGHTA and CDR2 FQGNSA. V trimming: 5 bases; J trimming: 2 bases; junction bases outside the gene matches: 10. The CDR3 is made up of 18 amino acids. CDR3 sequence (DNA): TGTGCCAGCAGCCCTCCCGAGCGGACAGGGGCTGGGGCCAACGTCCTGACTTTC. It yields the protein CASSPPERTGAGANVLTF.

This clonotype was observed a handful of times. V usage is TRBV7-8 and J usage is TRBJ2-1; the D gene is possibly TRBD2 (5 bases). CDR1 is SGHVS and CDR2 is FQNEAQ in the germline V gene. CDR3 length: 12 residues. V lost 4 bases and J lost 12, with 13 bases in between. Here the CDR3 DNA reads TGTGCCAGCAGCTCCCCGGGGAGTGGGCAGTTCTTC. This encodes CASSSPGSGQFF. The whole variable domain, filled in from reference TRBV7-8 and TRBJ2-1, reads GAGVSQSPRYKVAKRGQDVALRCDPISGHVSLFWYQQALGQGPEFLTYFQNEAQLDKSGLPSDRFFAERPEGSVSTLKIQRTQQEDSAVYLCASSSPGSGQFFGPGTRLTVL.

The chain carries TRBV7-8 and TRBJ2-7, with D possibly matching TRBD1 (6 bases). Trimming removed 7 bases at V and 3 bases at J, with 25 bases between. The CDR3 is 17 residues long. The V gene's germline CDR1 is SGHVS and CDR2 FQNEAQ. CDR3 region: CASTEVQGSTIIYEQYF. DNA for the CDR3: TGTGCCAGCACCGAGGTACAGGGCTCCACTATTATCTACGAGCAGTACTTC.

The table lists this clonotype with a few counts. The genes are TRBV5-1 and TRBJ1-2, with TRBD1 matching over 8 bases. Germline values: CDR1 SGHRS, CDR2 YFSETQ. The CDR3 is 14 residues long. The V segment lost 1 base and the J segment 8 bases; nucleotides outside the gene matches: 7. CDR3 protein: CASSLPQGANGYTF. The CDR3, as DNA: TGCGCCAGCAGCTTGCCCCAGGGGGCGAACGGCTACACCTTC.

V and J are TRBV4-2 and TRBJ2-3; TRBD1 matches 10 bases. CDR1 LGHNA and CDR2 YNFKEQ come from the germline V gene. V shed 4 bases, J shed 0 bases, and the junction held 4 bases outside the gene matches. This CDR3 is built from 16 residues. The CDR3 loop is CASSLGTGDSTDTQYF. CDR3 nucleotide sequence: TGTGCCAGCAGCCTCGGGACAGGGGATAGCACAGATACGCAGTATTTT.

The chain links TRBV6-1 to TRBJ2-1, with 7 bases identical to TRBD2. Germline assignment: CDR1 MNHNS and CDR2 SASEGT. The CDR3 loop spans 17 amino acids. V lost 2 bases, J lost 4 bases, and 11 bases stayed unmatched. The CDR3 region is CASSESPGSGEYNEQFF. CDR3 sequence (DNA): TGTGCCAGCAGTGAATCCCCTGGGAGCGGGGAATACAATGAGCAGTTCTTC.

This chain links TRBV25-1 with TRBJ2-7; D unresolved. This CDR3 has 11 amino acids. V was trimmed by 6 bases and J by 5 bases, leaving 8 bases between them. Germline CDR1 MGHDK, CDR2 SYGVNS. For the CDR3, the DNA is TGTGCCAGCAGCGACTTAAACGAGCAGTACTTC. Residues: CASSDLNEQYF.

This rearrangement joins TRBV11-2 to TRBJ2-1; 13 nucleotides align to TRBD2. The ends lost 5 bases at V and 4 bases at J; junction bases unmatched: 5. CDR3 length: 16 residues. Germline assignment: CDR1 SGHAT and CDR2 FQNNGV. The CDR3 region is CASSRGTSGVYNEQFF. The CDR3 coding sequence is TGTGCCAGCAGCCGTGGGACTAGCGGGGTATACAATGAGCAGTTCTTC. Based on the CDR3 plus reference TRBV11-2 and TRBJ2-1, the full variable domain is EAGVAQSPRYKIIEKRQSVAFWCNPISGHATLYWYQQILGQGPKLLIQFQNNGVVDDSQLPKDRFSAERLKGVDSTLKIQPAKLEDSAVYLCASSRGTSGVYNEQFFGPGTRLTVL.

This clonotype has a single count. The chain couples TRBV7-9 to TRBJ1-2; D unclear. The CDR3 is 14 residues long. CDR1 and CDR2 (germline): SEHNR, FQNEAQ (reference sequence). The V end lost 0 bases, the J end lost 6 bases, and 11 bases lay between the germline ends. The CDR3 coding sequence is TGTGCCAGCAGCTTAGCCTCTAATCGGGATGGCTACACCTTC. It codes for CASSLASNRDGYTF.

This clonotype was seen a few times. This chain connects TRBV7-6 to TRBJ1-5, with a possible D match to TRBD1 (5 bases). The CDR3 loop spans 17 amino acids. Per germline, CDR1 SGHVS and CDR2 FNYEAQ. V gave up 4 bases and J gave up 0 bases, with 16 bases separating them. The CDR3 is CASSSHYGTDSNQPQHF. In DNA form, the CDR3 reads TGTGCCAGCAGCTCACACTATGGGACCGATAGCAATCAGCCCCAGCATTTT.

This rearrangement joins TRBV5-1 to TRBJ1-1; TRBD1 agrees at 11 bases. This CDR3 is built from 15 residues. Trimming cost V 4 bases and J 5 bases; bases outside gene matches: 7. Germline CDR1 reads SGHRS; CDR2 reads YFSETQ. CDR3 in DNA: TGCGCCAGCAGCGAGCAGGGACAGGGGGGGACTGAAGCTTTCTTT. It codes for CASSEQGQGGTEAFF.

This clonotype was recorded once. The V call is TRBV9, the J call TRBJ1-1; D is perhaps TRBD1 (5 bases). CDR3 length equals 14 residues. V lost 3 bases and J lost 1, with 10 bases in between. Germline V gives CDR1 SGDLS, CDR2 YYNGEE. CDR3: CASSARAGNTEAFF. DNA for the CDR3: TGTGCCAGCAGCGCCAGGGCTGGGAACACTGAAGCTTTCTTT.

At least ten counts were recorded for this clonotype. The chain uses TRBV7-2 and TRBJ2-7, with D possibly TRBD1 on 7 matching bases. V was shortened by 2 bases and J by 6 bases, with 20 bases between the two germline ends. CDR1 and CDR2 (germline): SGHTA, FQGNSA. The CDR3 has 16 amino acids. DNA for the CDR3: TGTGCCAGCAGCTTATTCCCGACAGGGACTTCGGGCGAGCAGTACTTC. Protein: CASSLFPTGTSGEQYF.

This clonotype appeared a few times. This chain connects TRBV20-1 to TRBJ1-1; 7 nucleotides agree with TRBD1. Germline assignment: CDR1 DFQATT and CDR2 SNEGSKA (reference sequence). The V segment lost 7 bases and the J segment 2 bases; nucleotides outside the gene matches: 7. The CDR3 spans 13 residues. CDR3 sequence reads: CSGHRGGNTEAFF. Here the CDR3 DNA reads TGCAGTGGTCACAGGGGCGGCAACACTGAAGCTTTCTTT.

This clonotype showed up many times. This sequence joins TRBV7-9 and TRBJ2-7, with a tentative D call TRBD2 (5 bases). The ends were cut back, 2 bases at V and 5 bases at J, with 10 bases in the middle. Germline V gene lookup returns CDR1 SEHNR and CDR2 FQNEAQ (reference sequence). The CDR3 totals 13 residues. The chain's CDR3 is CASSLFERDEQYF. DNA of the CDR3: TGTGCCAGCAGCTTATTCGAGAGGGACGAGCAGTACTTC.

This clonotype was observed a few times. V usage is TRBV6-2 or TRBV6-3 and J usage is TRBJ2-5, with TRBD2 matching over 7 bases. CDR3 size: 12 residues. Unmatched junction bases numbered 5, after V lost 6 bases and J lost 7 bases. Germline CDR1 MNHEY, CDR2 SVGEGT. This CDR3 reads CASSQRGGTQYF. In DNA form, the CDR3 reads TGTGCCAGCAGCCAGCGGGGCGGGACCCAGTACTTC.

In this sample, this clonotype turned up many times. This chain connects TRBV7-8 to TRBJ2-7; D call uncertain. Trimming removed 0 bases at V and 0 bases at J, with 9 bases between. The germline V gene encodes CDR1 SGHVS and CDR2 FQNEAQ. The CDR3 is 15 amino acids. CDR3 in DNA: TGTGCCAGCAGCTTAGCTGTTGGAGACTCCTACGAGCAGTACTTC. Protein: CASSLAVGDSYEQYF. Using reference TRBV7-8 and TRBJ2-7 for the parts outside the CDR3, the full variable domain is GAGVSQSPRYKVAKRGQDVALRCDPISGHVSLFWYQQALGQGPEFLTYFQNEAQLDKSGLPSDRFFAERPEGSVSTLKIQRTQQEDSAVYLCASSLAVGDSYEQYFGPGTRLTVT.

This chain uses TRBV5-4 with TRBJ2-5, with TRBD2 matching 13 bases. There are 15 residues in the CDR3. The ends lost 5 bases at V and 5 bases at J; junction bases unmatched: 6. Per germline, CDR1 SGHNT and CDR2 YYREEE (reference sequence). The CDR3 region is CASSRETSGGETQYF. The CDR3 bases are TGTGCCAGCAGTCGAGAGACTAGCGGGGGGGAGACCCAGTACTTC.

The V and J genes are TRBV7-3 and TRBJ1-1; a weak D match, TRBD1 (6 bases). Trimming stripped 5 bases from V and 1 base from J, with 8 bases between. This CDR3 has 13 residues. In germline, CDR1 is SGHTA, CDR2 FQGTGA. CDR3 DNA: TGTGCCAGCAGCGGGACATCGAACACTGAAGCTTTCTTT. It codes for CASSGTSNTEAFF.

This clonotype was seen a handful of times. The chain has TRBV11-2 and TRBJ2-5; 7 bases line up with TRBD1. Unmatched junction bases numbered 11, after V lost 5 bases and J lost 5 bases. This CDR3 comprises 15 residues. In germline, CDR1 is SGHAT, CDR2 FQNNGV. The CDR3 DNA reads as TGTGCCAGCAGCCCACCCACAGGGGTCGTGGAGACCCAGTACTTC. Its protein is CASSPPTGVVETQYF. The whole variable domain, filled in from reference TRBV11-2 and TRBJ2-5, reads EAGVAQSPRYKIIEKRQSVAFWCNPISGHATLYWYQQILGQGPKLLIQFQNNGVVDDSQLPKDRFSAERLKGVDSTLKIQPAKLEDSAVYLCASSPPTGVVETQYFGPGTRLLVL.

V and J are TRBV5-8 and TRBJ2-1; D unclear. CDR3 size: 13 residues. Germline V gene sequence: CDR1 SGHTS, CDR2 YDEGEE. The ends were cut back, 2 bases at V and 7 bases at J, with 10 bases in the middle. CDR3 in DNA: TGTGCCAGCAGCTTTGGAATCCAAAATGAGCAGTTCTTC. Encoded protein: CASSFGIQNEQFF.

V is TRBV12-3 or TRBV12-4 and J is TRBJ1-3; D not resolved. Between the trimmed V and J ends, which lost 6 bases and 0 bases, there was a span of 12 bases. This CDR3 contains 15 residues. CDR3 sequence (DNA): TGTGCCAGCAGGACACAGTGGCGCTCTGGAAACACCATATATTTT. This gives the protein CASRTQWRSGNTIYF.

CDR3 in DNA: TGTGCCAGCAAACTCAGGGGGTCCACTGAAGCTTTCTTT. Its protein is CASKLRGSTEAFF. This chain joins TRBV6-2 or TRBV6-3 and TRBJ1-1; 7 bases agree with TRBD1. The CDR3 sequence is 13 residues long. From germline, CDR1 is MNHEY and CDR2 SVGEGT. The ends lost 7 bases at V and 4 bases at J; junction bases unmatched: 6.

V usage is TRBV29-1 and J usage is TRBJ2-5; D gene ambiguous. CDR3 length equals 16 residues. V was clipped by 3 bases and J by 0 bases, with 17 bases between them. Germline CDR1 is SQVTM and CDR2 is ANQGSEA. In DNA form, the CDR3 reads TGCAGCGTTGAGAGGTGGGATAACTGGTACCAAGAGACCCAGTACTTC. Encoded protein: CSVERWDNWYQETQYF.

The table lists this clonotype with a few counts. The chain uses TRBV14 and TRBJ2-7, with TRBD1 identical over 9 bases. Germline loops: CDR1 SGHDN, CDR2 FVKESK. This CDR3 has 16 residues. V shed 2 bases and J 1 base; nucleotides not matched to a gene: 6. This chain's CDR3 is CASSQLSGQGSYEQYF. DNA of the CDR3: TGTGCCAGCAGCCAACTTTCGGGACAGGGTTCCTACGAGCAGTACTTC.

This clonotype showed up many times. J is TRBJ1-1 and V is TRBV4-1; 7 bases map to TRBD1. The germline V gene has CDR1 MGHRA and CDR2 YSYEKL. There are 15 residues in the CDR3. After removal of 4 bases from V and 1 base from J, the junction contained 6 bases not matched to a gene. In nucleotides, the CDR3 is TGCGCCAGCAGCCCCCGACAGGGAACGAACACTGAAGCTTTCTTT. It is translated as CASSPRQGTNTEAFF.

This sequence joins TRBV2 and TRBJ2-7, with 10 bases lining up with TRBD1. V lost 6 bases and J lost 2; bases outside the gene matches: 4. This CDR3 contains 14 residues. Germline values: CDR1 SNHLY, CDR2 FYNNEI. In nucleotides, the CDR3 is TGTGCCAGCAGCCGGGACAGGGGTCCCTACGAGCAGTACTTC. As protein: CASSRDRGPYEQYF. The full variable domain, in which reference TRBV2 and TRBJ2-7 provide the parts outside the CDR3, is EPEVTQTPSHQVTQMGQEVILRCVPISNHLYFYWYRQILGQKVEFLVSFYNNEISEKSEIFDDQFSVERPDGSNFTLKIRSTKLEDSAMYFCASSRDRGPYEQYFGPGTRLTVT.

This clonotype was seen a handful of times. The rearrangement joins TRBV6-2 or TRBV6-3 to TRBJ2-6; a possible D gene is TRBD1 (5 bases). Per the germline V gene, CDR1 is MNHEY and CDR2 is SVGEGT. CDR3 length equals 14 residues. V dropped 8 bases and J dropped 0 bases, with 8 bases sitting between them. The CDR3, as DNA: TGTGCCAGCGACAGACCCTCTGGGGCCAACGTCCTGACTTTC. Translation: CASDRPSGANVLTF.